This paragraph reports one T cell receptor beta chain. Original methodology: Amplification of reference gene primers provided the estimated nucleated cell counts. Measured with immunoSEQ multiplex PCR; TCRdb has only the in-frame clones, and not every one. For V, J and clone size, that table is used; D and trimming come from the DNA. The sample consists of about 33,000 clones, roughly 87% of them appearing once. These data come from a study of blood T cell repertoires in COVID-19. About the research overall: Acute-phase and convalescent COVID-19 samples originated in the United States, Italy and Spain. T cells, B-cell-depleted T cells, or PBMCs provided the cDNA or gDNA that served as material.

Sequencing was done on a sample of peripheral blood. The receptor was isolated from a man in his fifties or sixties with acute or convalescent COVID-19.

CDR3 loop: CASSLRDRGTNEKLFF. CDR3 nucleotide sequence: TGTGCCAGCAGCCTCCGGGACAGGGGTACTAATGAAAAACTGTTTTTT. This rearrangement joins TRBV3-1 (or the pseudogene TRBV3-2) to TRBJ1-4; 10 nucleotides align to TRBD1. The germline V gene has CDR1 LGHDT and CDR2 YNNKEL (reference sequence). V lost 4 bases, J lost 2 bases, and 4 bases stayed unmatched. The CDR3 is 16 amino acids.